This T cell receptor (beta chain) was recorded in a study of a mutant IDH1 vaccine in newly diagnosed glioma (dated by TCRdb to about 2021). Looking at the study overall: Patients were given eight vaccinations, in weeks 1, 3, 5, 7, 11, 15, 19 and 23, which matched visits V03 through V10. Longitudinal TCRB deep sequencing was done for 25 treated patients, wherever samples were available for exploratory analyses. Vaccination began 4-6 weeks after radiotherapy alone, or alongside temozolomide cycles in the chemotherapy-containing groups. Prior to enrollment, patients had been given standard therapy consisting of radiotherapy alone, temozolomide alone, or radiochemotherapy with temozolomide, with the combination given to most patients. The roughly 32 treated patients were approximately 62% male and around 40% female, with a mean age of around 40 years. Peripheral blood was collected at six visits: V03 (baseline), V05, V07, V10, V12 and V13.

The V end loses 6 bases and the J end loses 10 bases, and a stretch of 16 bases separates them. From cysteine to phenylalanine, the CDR3 is 13 amino acids long. Only the CDR3 DNA stays, 39 bases, in frame from base 1. CDR1 and CDR2 are drawn from the germline V gene: MDHEN, SYDVKM. Library generation was performed with the immunoSEQ multiplex PCR assay. Rearranged TCR beta chain sequences were amplified using the hsTCRB Kit according to the manufacturer's protocol. An Illumina MiSeq was used to sequence the TCRB libraries. As for the original processing: The proprietary platform of the kit vendor was used for demultiplexing, trimming and gene mapping. The immuneACCESS repertoire file appears here via TCRdb, limited to in-frame rearrangements. These files lack a portion of the clones; in checked studies, under half of the deficit traces to unresolved V genes, and the cause of the others is not known. The V and J calls and clone size are taken from that table; D and trimming were inferred from the DNA. For this sample the table gives about 67,000 clones, of which about 89% were detected only once. The ten largest make up more than 1.5% of the sample.

What the study reported, not specific to this receptor: The authors stated that sample limitations prevented analyses of patient blood samples from being reproduced. Selection of PBMC samples for TCRB deep sequencing was based on availability. Changes in the top peripheral T cell clonotypes picked up by TCRB sequencing did not appear to be linked to pseudoprogression. Across multiple MHC alleles, vaccine-induced immune responses were seen in nearly 95% of patients.

What this sample's time point label stands for: week 11, during vaccination. Each vaccine dose was 300 ug of a 20-mer mutant IDH1 peptide in Montanide, given subcutaneously with topical imiquimod. The donors had newly diagnosed IDH1-mutant astrocytomas of WHO grade 3 or 4 that showed loss of nuclear ATRX. The samples were drawn from NOA16, a multicentre, single-arm, open-label phase I trial in Germany that tested a mutant IDH1 peptide vaccine in humans for the first time. Genomic DNA for TCRB sequencing was extracted from EDTA blood using the DNeasy Blood and Tissue Kit. Comments on this clone: This clone's antigen is unknown. No much larger clonotype is one base removed from it; base qualities were not supplied.

The chain is encoded by TRBV28 joined to TRBJ2-1; the D gene is unclear. The sequenced sample was PBMCs, obtained from a glioma patient whose treatment included an IDH1 peptide vaccine. This TCR came from a man in his forties or fifties with glioma. The DNA sequence is TGTGCCAGCAGGAAGGACGGGTCGAAGGAGCAGTTCTTC. Translated, it reads CASRKDGSKEQFF.